This T cell receptor beta chain appears in the sequencing data of a study of human T cells and chemical hapten exposure. Looking at the study overall: Patients having alopecia areata, totalis or universalis were mostly female. Study results and caveats: Controls had significantly fewer large CDR3 similarity clusters than were formed by expanded TCRs. Alopecia affecting every donor means their immune response may not match healthy people's.

Each cDNA molecule in the library carried unique molecular identifiers. TCRdb re-analysed the RACE reads in MiXCR, keeping a single row per CDR3 protein. The profile shows 62,000 or so distinct CDR3 sequences, over 9.5% of them singletons. This clonotype was found many times. Its antigen is unidentified. V was cut by 4 bases and J by 4 bases, with 10 bases left in between. CDR1 SQVTM and CDR2 ANQGSEA come from the germline V gene. The CDR3 runs to 12 residues. Time point described: pre-sensitization, week 0. As to treatment: therapeutic diphenylcyclopropenone sensitization with weekly scalp DPC. This rearrangement joins TRBV29-1 to TRBJ1-1; D not certain. This TCR was recovered from a woman in her 50s with alopecia areata. Some clones in this sample may be carry-over from other donors' samples. Sample: whole blood, taken in connection with sensitization to the hapten diphenylcyclopropenone (DPC). The chain's CDR3 is CSVAEGATEAFF. The CDR3 DNA follows: TGCAGCGTTGCAGAGGGAGCCACTGAAGCTTTCTTT.